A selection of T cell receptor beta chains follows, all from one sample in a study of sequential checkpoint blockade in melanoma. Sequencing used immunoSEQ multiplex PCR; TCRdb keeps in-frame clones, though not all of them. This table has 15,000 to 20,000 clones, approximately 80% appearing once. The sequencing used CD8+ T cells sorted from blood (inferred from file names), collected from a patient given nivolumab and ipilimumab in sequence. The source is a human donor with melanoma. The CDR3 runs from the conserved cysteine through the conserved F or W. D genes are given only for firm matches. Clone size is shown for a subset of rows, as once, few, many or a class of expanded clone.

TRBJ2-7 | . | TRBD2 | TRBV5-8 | TGTGCCAGCAGCTTGGAGGGCGGGAGCTACGAGCAGTACTTC | CASSLEGGSYEQYF
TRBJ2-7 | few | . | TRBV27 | TGTGCCAGCAGTCAGGGATACCAGTCCCACGAGCAGTACTTC | CASSQGYQSHEQYF
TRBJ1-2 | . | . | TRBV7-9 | TGTGCCAGCAGCAGGACAGAATTAAACTATGGCTACACCTTC | CASSRTELNYGYTF
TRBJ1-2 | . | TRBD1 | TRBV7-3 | TGTGCCAGCAGCTCAGGACAGGGGGGCGGCTACACCTTC | CASSSGQGGGYTF
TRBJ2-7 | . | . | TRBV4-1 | TGCGCCAGCAGTCATGCCCCGGGGAGCTCCTACGAGCAGTACTTC | CASSHAPGSSYEQYF
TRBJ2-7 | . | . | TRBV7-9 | TGTGCCAGCAGCTCCCGGGACAACCAGCGGGGAACGTGGTACGAGCAGTACTTC | CASSSRDNQRGTWYEQYF
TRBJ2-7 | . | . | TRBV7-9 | TGTGCCAGCAGCTTTTTTGGGGGCCCCTACGAGCAGTACTTC | CASSFFGGPYEQYF
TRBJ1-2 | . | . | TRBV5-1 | TGCGCCAGCAGCTTGAACAGGGACTATGGCTACACCTTC | CASSLNRDYGYTF
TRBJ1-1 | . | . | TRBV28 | TGTGCCAGCAGCTTTGGCCGTGCCATGAACACTGAAGCTTTCTTT | CASSFGRAMNTEAFF
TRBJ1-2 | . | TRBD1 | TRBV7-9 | TGTGCCAGCAGCTTTGGGACAGAACGTTACACCTTC | CASSFGTERYTF
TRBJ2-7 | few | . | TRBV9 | TGTGCCAGCAGCTCGGGACTTTCCTACGAGCAGTACTTC | CASSSGLSYEQYF
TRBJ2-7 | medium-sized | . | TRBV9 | TGTGCCAGCAGCGTAGCTGCGGTTTCCTACGAGCAGTACTTC | CASSVAAVSYEQYF
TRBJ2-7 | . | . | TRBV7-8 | TGTGCCAGCAGCTTAGTTGGTGCGTCCGAGCAGTACTTC | CASSLVGASEQYF
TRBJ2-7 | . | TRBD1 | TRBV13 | TGTGCCAGCAGCCCTTTTGGTAGGGACAGCTACGAGCAGTACTTC | CASSPFGRDSYEQYF
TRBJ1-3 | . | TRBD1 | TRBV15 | TGTGCCACCAGCAGAGACAGGGGGTCTGGAAACACCATATATTTT | CATSRDRGSGNTIYF
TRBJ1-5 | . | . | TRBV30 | TGTGCCTGGAGTGTGAGCGGACAGCCCCAGCATTTT | CAWSVSGQPQHF
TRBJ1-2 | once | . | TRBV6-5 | TGTGCCAGCCACCTACCGCCAGGGTACTATGGCTACACCTTC | CASHLPPGYYGYTF
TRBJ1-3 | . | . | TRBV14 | TGTGCCAGCAGCCAAGAACAGGGCCTGGGTGGAAACACCATATATTTT | CASSQEQGLGGNTIYF
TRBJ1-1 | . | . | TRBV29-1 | TGCAGCGTTGATGAAAGCGACACTGAAGCTTTCTTT | CSVDESDTEAFF
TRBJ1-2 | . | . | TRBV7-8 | TGTGCCAGCAGCGCCGGGACACAGAGCGGATCCTATGGCTACACCTTC | CASSAGTQSGSYGYTF